The text below deals with one TCR beta chain. Its antigen is currently unknown. Data came from immunoSEQ multiplex PCR; TCRdb stores just in-frame clones and leaves some out. The sample lists approximately 66,000 clones; roughly 84% were seen once. The data derive from a study of a mutant IDH1 vaccine in newly diagnosed glioma. At the level of the study: First vaccine doses came 4-6 weeks after radiotherapy alone, or with temozolomide cycles.

Sample time point: week 35, safety follow-up. Doses comprised 300 ug of mutant IDH1 20-mer peptide each, plus topical imiquimod. Donors had new IDH1-mutant astrocytomas of WHO grade 3 or 4 (ATRX-lost). Study-level findings and limits: With respect to changes in top peripheral T cell clonotypes, pseudoprogression seemed unrelated.

The clonotype comes from a man aged 30-40 years with glioma. The sample was PBMCs, taken from a glioma patient whose treatment included an IDH1 peptide vaccine.

The chain's CDR3 is CAISDRDLTDTQYF. DNA for the CDR3: TGTGCCATCAGTGATCGGGACCTCACAGATACGCAGTATTTT. This chain connects TRBV10-3 to TRBJ2-3; tentatively, D is TRBD1 or TRBD2 (5 bases each). This CDR3 has 14 amino acids. Germline V gene lookup returns CDR1 ENHRY and CDR2 SYGVKD. The V and J ends lost 3 bases and 2 bases respectively, with 9 bases between them.